The rows below give T cell receptor beta chains drawn from one sample of a study of neoadjuvant nivolumab and ipilimumab in lung cancer. The data were produced by immunoSEQ multiplex PCR, yet TCRdb's version contains in-frame clones alone and is incomplete. The profile shows more than 40,000 clones, approximately 90% of them singletons. This material consisted of blood, taken before neoadjuvant nivolumab, alone or with ipilimumab. Source of these receptors: an adult with non-small cell lung cancer. Some clones in this sample may be carry-over from other donors' samples. CDR3s include the opening cysteine and the closing phenylalanine or tryptophan. The D gene is left open where the match is weak. Clone size is given for some rows only: seen once, a few or many times, or a class if the clone is expanded.

v_gene: TRBV30; j_gene: TRBJ2-3; abundance: NA; d_gene: TRBD2; CDR3nt: TGTGCCTGGAGTCCGGGACTAGCGGAGCAACGGGATACGCAGTATTTT; CDR3aa: CAWSPGLAEQRDTQYF
v_gene: TRBV30; j_gene: TRBJ2-3; abundance: NA; d_gene: TRBD2; CDR3nt: TGTGCCTGGAGTAAACTAGCGGCTAGCACAGATACGCAGTATTTT; CDR3aa: CAWSKLAASTDTQYF
v_gene: TRBV11-2; j_gene: TRBJ2-7; abundance: once; d_gene: NA; CDR3nt: TGTGCCAGCAGCCCTTGGGATGACAGCTCCTACGAGCAGTACTTC; CDR3aa: CASSPWDDSSYEQYF
v_gene: TRBV6-1; j_gene: TRBJ2-7; abundance: NA; d_gene: NA; CDR3nt: TGTGCCAGCAGCCGTGAATCCTACGAGCAGTACTTC; CDR3aa: CASSRESYEQYF
v_gene: TRBV5-1; j_gene: TRBJ2-7; abundance: NA; d_gene: NA; CDR3nt: TGCGCCAGCAGCTTTGTTCCGGGGGACTACGAGCAGTACTTC; CDR3aa: CASSFVPGDYEQYF
v_gene: TRBV30; j_gene: TRBJ1-4; abundance: NA; d_gene: NA; CDR3nt: TGTGCCTGGAGTGTACGTGGGGGCGTATCTGAAAAACTGTTTTTT; CDR3aa: CAWSVRGGVSEKLFF
v_gene: TRBV9; j_gene: TRBJ2-1; abundance: few; d_gene: NA; CDR3nt: TGTGCCAGCAGCCCAGTTGAGCGACACAATGAGCAGTTCTTC; CDR3aa: CASSPVERHNEQFF
v_gene: TRBV19; j_gene: TRBJ2-1; abundance: NA; d_gene: NA; CDR3nt: TGTGCCAGTAGTATGGGTGGCGGGATAGGGAATGAGCAGTTCTTC; CDR3aa: CASSMGGGIGNEQFF
v_gene: TRBV2; j_gene: TRBJ2-7; abundance: NA; d_gene: NA; CDR3nt: TGTGCCAGCAGTGCGAGCTCCTACGAGCAGTACTTC; CDR3aa: CASSASSYEQYF
v_gene: TRBV6-5; j_gene: TRBJ2-3; abundance: NA; d_gene: NA; CDR3nt: TGTGCCAGCAGTCAGGGCAGTTCTAGCACAGATACGCAGTATTTT; CDR3aa: CASSQGSSSTDTQYF
v_gene: TRBV5-4; j_gene: TRBJ2-3; abundance: NA; d_gene: NA; CDR3nt: TGTGCCAGCAGCTTAGAAATGGCAGATACGCAGTATTTT; CDR3aa: CASSLEMADTQYF
v_gene: TRBV6-4; j_gene: TRBJ2-5; abundance: NA; d_gene: TRBD2; CDR3nt: TGTGCCAGCAGTGCACTACTAGCGAAGCAAGAGACCCAGTACTTC; CDR3aa: CASSALLAKQETQYF
v_gene: TRBV10-1; j_gene: TRBJ2-7; abundance: NA; d_gene: NA; CDR3nt: TGCGCCAGCAGTCACCCGACAGGCTCGAGCTCCTACGAGCAGTACTTC; CDR3aa: CASSHPTGSSSYEQYF
v_gene: TRBV7-2; j_gene: TRBJ1-2; abundance: NA; d_gene: NA; CDR3nt: TGTGCCAGCAGCCAAACAGGGAAAAACACCTTC; CDR3aa: CASSQTGKNTF
v_gene: TRBV9; j_gene: TRBJ2-7; abundance: NA; d_gene: NA; CDR3nt: TGTGCCAGCAGCCTCAGGGGGGAGAGCTCCTACGAGCAGTACTTC; CDR3aa: CASSLRGESSYEQYF
v_gene: TRBV29-1; j_gene: TRBJ2-1; abundance: NA; d_gene: TRBD2; CDR3nt: TGCAGCGTTGAGGGGGGACTAGCGATTTACAATGAGCAGTTCTTC; CDR3aa: CSVEGGLAIYNEQFF
v_gene: TRBV6-5; j_gene: TRBJ2-2; abundance: NA; d_gene: NA; CDR3nt: TGTGCCAGCACCCCCGGGGCCGGGGAGCTGTTTTTT; CDR3aa: CASTPGAGELFF
v_gene: TRBV2; j_gene: TRBJ2-2; abundance: NA; d_gene: TRBD1; CDR3nt: TGTGCCAGCAGTGAAAGGCGGGACAGGGGAGTTGGCGGGGAGCTGTTTTTT; CDR3aa: CASSERRDRGVGGELFF
v_gene: TRBV10-3; j_gene: TRBJ2-1; abundance: NA; d_gene: TRBD2; CDR3nt: TGTGCCATCAGTGAGTCGGCGGGAGGGTCGTCCAATGAGCAGTTCTTC; CDR3aa: CAISESAGGSSNEQFF
v_gene: TRBV9; j_gene: TRBJ1-3; abundance: NA; d_gene: TRBD1; CDR3nt: TGTGCCAGCAGCGTAGACAGGGGAGGCACCATATATTTT; CDR3aa: CASSVDRGGTIYF
v_gene: TRBV10-3; j_gene: TRBJ1-1; abundance: once; d_gene: TRBD1; CDR3nt: TGTGCCATCACTAAGGGACAGGGGGACACTGAAGCTTTCTTT; CDR3aa: CAITKGQGDTEAFF
v_gene: TRBV6-5; j_gene: TRBJ1-1; abundance: NA; d_gene: NA; CDR3nt: TGTGCCAGCAGTTCGGCGGGGAAAGTGAACACTGAAGCTTTCTTT; CDR3aa: CASSSAGKVNTEAFF
v_gene: TRBV9; j_gene: TRBJ2-3; abundance: NA; d_gene: NA; CDR3nt: TGTGCCAGCAGCCCCCGGACCCTTGGCACAGATACGCAGTATTTT; CDR3aa: CASSPRTLGTDTQYF
v_gene: TRBV7-8; j_gene: TRBJ1-2; abundance: NA; d_gene: NA; CDR3nt: TGTGCCAGCAGCTCTGACAGCTATGGCTACACCTTC; CDR3aa: CASSSDSYGYTF
v_gene: TRBV29-1; j_gene: TRBJ1-1; abundance: NA; d_gene: NA; CDR3nt: TGCAGCGTTGCCCTGGGGGCGAACACTGAAGCTTTCTTT; CDR3aa: CSVALGANTEAFF
v_gene: TRBV6-1; j_gene: TRBJ1-2; abundance: NA; d_gene: NA; CDR3nt: TGTGCCAGCAGTGAAGGCATTTGGACTGATTATGGCTACACCTTC; CDR3aa: CASSEGIWTDYGYTF
v_gene: TRBV7-8; j_gene: TRBJ1-5; abundance: NA; d_gene: NA; CDR3nt: TGTGCCAGCAGCTTAGACAGTTATAGCAATCAGCCCCAGCATTTT; CDR3aa: CASSLDSYSNQPQHF